This TCR beta chain derives from a study of blood T cell dynamics during melanoma immunotherapy. Study-wide context: Metastatic melanoma patients received first-line pembrolizumab or nivolumab plus ipilimumab.

This clone is a singleton in its sample. Its antigen is unknown. The method was immunoSEQ multiplex PCR; TCRdb's version includes in-frame clones alone and lacks a portion of them. The repertoire includes around 14,000 clones, over 75% of them detected once, and about 4.6% sits in the top ten. Findings of the study overall: Whether repertoire-driving clones were melanoma-specific could not be determined.

As to time point: pre-treatment baseline. The V end lost 6 bases, the J end lost 8 bases, and 16 bases lay between the germline ends. The CDR3 consists of 14 residues. Germline V lookup: CDR1 SGHVS, CDR2 FNYEAQ. Sequencing used blood, obtained from a patient treated with checkpoint blockade. This chain links TRBV7-6 with TRBJ2-2, with a possible D match to TRBD1 (5 bases). This clonotype was obtained from a human donor with melanoma. CDR3 sequence (DNA): TGTGCCAGCAGAACAGGCCAGGGAACGGGGGAGCTGTTTTTT. Translation gives CASRTGQGTGELFF. Filled out from reference TRBV7-6 and TRBJ2-2, the complete variable domain reads GAGVSQSPRYKVTKRGQDVALRCDPISGHVSLYWYRQALGQGPEFLTYFNYEAQQDKSGLPNDRFSAERPEGSISTLTIQRTEQRDSAMYRCASRTGQGTGELFFGEGSRLTVL.